The rows below give T cell receptor beta chains drawn from one sample of a study of identical twins. TCRdb independently ran MiXCR on the 5' RACE reads; one entry per CDR3 protein. The sample yields about 220,000 distinct CDR3 sequences, more than 6.5% seen once. These records were also assigned to another study, of yellow fever vaccine responses in identical twins.

Material: memory (CD45RO+) T cells sorted from blood. These receptors originate from a woman between 18 and 29 years old in good health. Both conserved end residues are part of each CDR3. The D gene is left open where the match is weak. A clone size is listed for some rows: how often the clone was seen (once, few, many), or a class if it is expanded.

clone size	J gene	D gene	V gene	CDR3 DNA	CDR3 protein
few	TRBJ2-1	.	TRBV20-1	TGCAGTGCTAGCGAGGGCCCGCGCGAGCAGTTCTTC	CSASEGPREQFF
.	TRBJ2-7	TRBD2	TRBV2	TGTGCCAGCAGGCCGGGAGGGTCTTTCTACGAGCAGTACTTC	CASRPGGSFYEQYF
.	TRBJ1-4	.	TRBV10-3	TGTGCCATCAGGGAGACCCTACAGGGTGCAACTAATGAAAAACTGTTTTTT	CAIRETLQGATNEKLFF
many	TRBJ1-1	.	TRBV6-2/TRBV6-3	TGTGCCACCCTAACAGCTGCTCACACTGAAGCTTTCTTT	CATLTAAHTEAFF
.	TRBJ1-6	.	TRBV27	TGTGCCAGCAGTTTTACAGGGTTTAATTCACCCCTCCACTTT	CASSFTGFNSPLHF
many	TRBJ1-2	.	TRBV5-1	TGCGCCAGCAGCTTGGTGTTGTCAGGGGAGCACTATGGCTACACCTTC	CASSLVLSGEHYGYTF
few	TRBJ2-5	.	TRBV18	TGTGCCAGCTCACCGCGGGACAGCGAAGAGACCCAGTACTTC	CASSPRDSEETQYF
.	TRBJ1-1	.	TRBV30	TGTGCCTGGAGACCGGTTGGGGCGCGCACTGAAGCTTTCTTT	CAWRPVGARTEAFF
.	TRBJ2-3	.	TRBV20-1	TGCAGTGCTTTGGATCGGTCAGATACGCAGTATTTT	CSALDRSDTQYF
.	TRBJ2-1	.	TRBV6-4	TGTGCCAGCAGTGACGCCTCCTACAATGAGCAGTTCTTC	CASSDASYNEQFF
.	TRBJ2-7	.	TRBV9	TGTGCCAGCAGCTGGGGTGGCGAAGGCTACGAGCAGTACTTC	CASSWGGEGYEQYF
few	TRBJ2-7	.	TRBV13	TGTGCCAGCAGCAAACGGATGGGGCTCAACTACGAGCAGTACTTC	CASSKRMGLNYEQYF
many	TRBJ2-3	.	TRBV7-3	TGTGCCAACGTTTTGGATACGCAGTATTTT	CANVLDTQYF
.	TRBJ1-5	TRBD1	TRBV12-3/TRBV12-4	TGTGCCAGCAGTGACAGGGGTCAGCCCCAGCATTTT	CASSDRGQPQHF
.	TRBJ2-5	.	TRBV2	TGTGCCAGCACCAACCTAGGGAGTGTGACCCAGTACTTC	CASTNLGSVTQYF
.	TRBJ1-5	.	TRBV7-2	TGTGCCAGCAGCCTAGATCCTGGTTGGGATCAGCCCCAGCATTTT	CASSLDPGWDQPQHF
.	TRBJ2-7	TRBD2	TRBV11-2	TGTGCCAGCAGACGGACAGGGACTAGCGGGAGGGCGAAATGGCAGTACTTC	CASRRTGTSGRAKWQYF
.	TRBJ1-2	.	TRBV6-2/TRBV6-3	TGTGCCAGCAGCCCTACAGCAAGAGCGGGCTACACCTTC	CASSPTARAGYTF
many	TRBJ2-1	TRBD2	TRBV29-1	TGCAGCGTTAGCGGGAGGCTCTACAATGAGCAGTTCTTC	CSVSGRLYNEQFF
.	TRBJ2-7	TRBD2	TRBV10-2	TGCGCCAGCAGACTAGCGGCCCACGAGCAGTACTTC	CASRLAAHEQYF
few	TRBJ1-5	TRBD1	TRBV28	TGTGCCAGCAGTGATCCGGGACAGGGACAACAGCCCCAGCATTTT	CASSDPGQGQQPQHF
.	TRBJ2-2	TRBD1	TRBV18	TGTGCCAGCTCGGAAGACAGGGGGAACACCGGGGAGCTGTTTTTT	CASSEDRGNTGELFF
many	TRBJ2-1	TRBD2	TRBV5-1	TGCGCCAGCAGCCCCCGGACTAGCGACAATGAGCAGTTCTTC	CASSPRTSDNEQFF
many	TRBJ2-3	.	TRBV20-1	TGCAGTGCAAAACCTTGGTCAGGAGATATCACAGATACGCAGTATTTT	CSAKPWSGDITDTQYF
many	TRBJ1-2	.	TRBV20-1	TGCAGTGCTAGAAGGACAGTGTATGGCTACACCTTC	CSARRTVYGYTF
few	TRBJ1-4	.	TRBV7-6	TGTGCCAGCAGCTCGTTTAAGGGGGGTGCTAATGAAAAACTGTTTTTT	CASSSFKGGANEKLFF
many	TRBJ2-7	.	TRBV18	TGTGCCAGCTCACCACTATTTCAGGGTACCAACGAGCAGTACTTC	CASSPLFQGTNEQYF
.	TRBJ1-2	.	TRBV29-1	TGCAGCGTTGAAAGACGGCAGCAAATAAACTATGGCTACACCTTC	CSVERRQQINYGYTF
.	TRBJ2-5	TRBD2	TRBV28	TGTGCCAGCAGTTTAAGAGGGCGGGAGGGGACCCAGTACTTC	CASSLRGREGTQYF
many	TRBJ2-1	.	TRBV14	TGTGCCAGCAGCCAAGATGCAGGGGCGAATTACAATGAGCAGTTCTTC	CASSQDAGANYNEQFF
few	TRBJ2-7	.	TRBV11-2	TGTGCCAGCAGCTTCGGTCAGGGGGGCTACGAGCAGTACTTC	CASSFGQGGYEQYF
few	TRBJ2-3	TRBD1	TRBV4-2	TGTGCCAGCAGCCAACTGGGACAGAACTCAGATACGCAGTATTTT	CASSQLGQNSDTQYF
.	TRBJ2-2	TRBD1	TRBV4-2	TGTGCCAGCAGCCACCCGGACAGGGGCACCGGGGAGCTGTTTTTT	CASSHPDRGTGELFF
many	TRBJ2-5	TRBD2	TRBV24-1	TGTGCCACCAGTGATCCCGGGAGGTCCGCCCAGTACTTC	CATSDPGRSAQYF
.	TRBJ1-4	.	TRBV3-1	TGTGCCAGCAGAAAAAATCAGGAAAAACTGTTTTTT	CASRKNQEKLFF
many	TRBJ2-1	TRBD2	TRBV12-3/TRBV12-4	TGTGCCAGCAGTTTAGCGGGACTAGCCCACGAGCAGTTCTTC	CASSLAGLAHEQFF
few	TRBJ2-4	TRBD2	TRBV3-1	TGTGCCAGCAGCCAAGCCGGGAGGGCCGAGAGAAACATTCAGTACTTC	CASSQAGRAERNIQYF
many	TRBJ1-1	.	TRBV6-2/TRBV6-3	TGTGCCAGCAGTTACTCGAAATGGGTTGAAGCTTTCTTT	CASSYSKWVEAFF
.	TRBJ2-1	TRBD2	TRBV11-2	TGTGCCAGCAGCTTAGAGTCGGGAGCGGGAGGGCGGGGTGAGCAGTTCTTC	CASSLESGAGGRGEQFF
many	TRBJ2-3	TRBD2	TRBV4-3	TGCGCCAGCAGCCAAGGAGGACTAGCGGGGGGGGCAAATACGCAGTATTTT	CASSQGGLAGGANTQYF
many	TRBJ2-2	.	TRBV7-9	TGTGCCAGCAGCTTCCGGCCGACCGGGGAGCTGTTTTTT	CASSFRPTGELFF
.	TRBJ2-3	.	TRBV19	TGTGCCAGTAGTCGGGACTGGTCCACAGATACGCAGTATTTT	CASSRDWSTDTQYF
few	TRBJ2-2	.	TRBV7-2	TGTGCCAGCAGCCTCTACTGGGACGGGGAGCTGTTTTTT	CASSLYWDGELFF
many	TRBJ1-1	.	TRBV28	TGTGCCAGCAGTGGAATCAGGAACACTGAAGCTTTCTTT	CASSGIRNTEAFF
.	TRBJ2-3	TRBD2	TRBV27	TGTGCCAGCCACGAGGGCAGCGGGACCCGGGATACGCAGTATTTT	CASHEGSGTRDTQYF
many	TRBJ2-3	TRBD2	TRBV11-3	TGTGCCAGCAGCACGGGACTAGCGGGGTCAGATACGCAGTATTTT	CASSTGLAGSDTQYF
many	TRBJ2-7	.	TRBV5-1	TGCGCCAGCAGCTTTCAGGGGTCGTTCTACGAGCAGTACTTC	CASSFQGSFYEQYF
many	TRBJ2-1	TRBD1	TRBV20-1	TGCAGTGCTACCTGGGACAGGGGTGGCAATGAGCAGTTCTTC	CSATWDRGGNEQFF
few	TRBJ2-4	.	TRBV7-2	TGTGCCAGCAGCCCGGAGGGGGGCGTGCTAGCCAAAAACATTCAGTACTTC	CASSPEGGVLAKNIQYF
many	TRBJ2-3	TRBD2	TRBV7-2	TGTGCCAGCAGCCGCACTTCCACTAGCGGGGGGAATACGCAGTATTTT	CASSRTSTSGGNTQYF
few	TRBJ2-7	.	TRBV20-1	TGCAGTGCTAGAGAGACTGCCGACTACGAGCAGTACTTC	CSARETADYEQYF
few	TRBJ1-1	.	TRBV3-1	TGTGCCAGCAGCCAAGATCACAGGAGCGAAATGAACACTGAAGCTTTCTTT	CASSQDHRSEMNTEAFF
few	TRBJ2-7	TRBD1	TRBV28	TGTGCCACCCGGGACAGGAGCTCCTACGAGCAGTACTTC	CATRDRSSYEQYF
.	TRBJ2-7	TRBD2	TRBV7-2	TGTGCCAGCAGCTTAGAGCGGGGTAGAGTAAGCTACGAGCAGTACTTC	CASSLERGRVSYEQYF
few	TRBJ1-5	.	TRBV15	TGTGCCACCAGCAGAGAAATCGGTAGCAATCAGCCCCAGCATTTT	CATSREIGSNQPQHF
many	TRBJ2-1	.	TRBV30	TGTGCCTGGAGTGATGAGTGGGCGGCCCACGTTAATGAGCAGTTCTTC	CAWSDEWAAHVNEQFF
.	TRBJ2-2	.	TRBV30	TGTGCCTGGACGGTGGGGTTCGGGGAGCTGTTTTTT	CAWTVGFGELFF
few	TRBJ2-2	TRBD2	TRBV9	TGTGCCAGCAGCGTAGGTTGGAGCGGGGGGTATGGCGGGGAGCTGTTTTTT	CASSVGWSGGYGGELFF
.	TRBJ2-3	.	TRBV20-1	TGCAGTGCTAGGGACCAGACGACTAGCACAGATACGCAGTATTTT	CSARDQTTSTDTQYF
few	TRBJ2-7	TRBD1	TRBV6-5	TGTGCCAGCAGAAGCCGTCAGGACAGGGAATTCCACGAGCAGTACTTC	CASRSRQDREFHEQYF